This T cell receptor beta chain was found in a study of T-cell memory formation after mild COVID-19. Notes on the study in general: Some clones that responded were present in memory (sampled pre-infection), which suggests cross-reactive memory joined.

Trimming pared 4 bases from V and 7 bases from J, leaving 10 bases between. CDR3 length: 12 residues. Constant-segment primers were used for 5'RACE, and the resulting TCR alpha and TCR beta cDNA libraries carried sample barcodes and UMIs. TCRdb ran MiXCR on the 5' RACE reads and lists one entry per CDR3 protein. The sample contains 35,000 to 50,000 distinct CDR3 sequences, 5% to 7% of which appear only once. In this sample, this clonotype turned up many times. Its antigen is not known. The gene calls are TRBV12-3 or TRBV12-4 and TRBJ1-2, with no clear D. The source is an adult who had mild COVID-19 (a few samples of this study predate the infection). Cell type and time point are not known. The sequencing input was PBMCs or a T cell subset sorted from them (not recorded which). In DNA form, the CDR3 reads TGTGCCAGCAGTTCCCCGCAAGGTGGCTACACCTTC. Translation gives CASSSPQGGYTF.